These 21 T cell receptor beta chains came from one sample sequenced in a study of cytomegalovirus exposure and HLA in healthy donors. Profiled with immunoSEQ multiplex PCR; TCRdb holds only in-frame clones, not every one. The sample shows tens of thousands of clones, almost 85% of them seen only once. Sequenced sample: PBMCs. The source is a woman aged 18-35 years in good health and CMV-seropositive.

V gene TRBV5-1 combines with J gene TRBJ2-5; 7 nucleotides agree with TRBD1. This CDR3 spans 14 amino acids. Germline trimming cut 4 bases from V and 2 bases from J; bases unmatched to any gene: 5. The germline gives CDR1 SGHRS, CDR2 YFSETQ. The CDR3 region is CASSVPGQQETQYF. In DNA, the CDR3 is TGCGCCAGCAGCGTGCCGGGACAGCAAGAGACCCAGTACTTC.

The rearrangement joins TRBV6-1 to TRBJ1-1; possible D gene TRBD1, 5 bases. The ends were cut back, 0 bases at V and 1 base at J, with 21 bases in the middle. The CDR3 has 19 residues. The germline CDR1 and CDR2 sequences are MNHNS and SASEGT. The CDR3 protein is CASSEALLGALAPNTEAFF. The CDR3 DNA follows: TGTGCCAGCAGTGAAGCGCTTCTAGGGGCGCTGGCCCCGAACACTGAAGCTTTCTTT.

CDR3 region: CASSEVGTRTDTQYF. DNA of the CDR3: TGCGCCAGCAGTGAGGTGGGGACTAGGACAGATACGCAGTATTTT. The chain carries TRBV10-1 and TRBJ2-3; 8 bases line up with TRBD2. Looked up from germline, CDR1 is WNHNN and CDR2 is SYGVQD (reference sequence). J lost 3 bases, V lost 2 bases, and 4 bases had no gene match. The CDR3 runs to 15 residues.

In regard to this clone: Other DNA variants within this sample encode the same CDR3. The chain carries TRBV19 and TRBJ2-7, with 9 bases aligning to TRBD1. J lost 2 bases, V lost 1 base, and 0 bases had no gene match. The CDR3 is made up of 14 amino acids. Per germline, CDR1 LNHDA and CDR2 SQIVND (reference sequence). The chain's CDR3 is CASSIGQGAYEQYF. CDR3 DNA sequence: TGTGCCAGTAGTATAGGACAGGGGGCCTACGAGCAGTACTTC.

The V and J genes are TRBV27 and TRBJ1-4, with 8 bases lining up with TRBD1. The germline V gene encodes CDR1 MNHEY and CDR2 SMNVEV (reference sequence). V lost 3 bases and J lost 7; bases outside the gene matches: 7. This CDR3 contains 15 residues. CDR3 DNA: TGTGCCAGCAGTTTCTTCGGACAGGGAGGTGAAAAACTGTTTTTT. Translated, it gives CASSFFGQGGEKLFF.

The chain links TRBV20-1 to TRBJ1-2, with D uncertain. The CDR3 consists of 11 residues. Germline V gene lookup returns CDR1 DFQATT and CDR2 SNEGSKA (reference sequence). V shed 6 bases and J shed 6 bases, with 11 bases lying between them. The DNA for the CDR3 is TGCAGTGCCCCTGGAGGGAATGGCTACACCTTC. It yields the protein CSAPGGNGYTF.

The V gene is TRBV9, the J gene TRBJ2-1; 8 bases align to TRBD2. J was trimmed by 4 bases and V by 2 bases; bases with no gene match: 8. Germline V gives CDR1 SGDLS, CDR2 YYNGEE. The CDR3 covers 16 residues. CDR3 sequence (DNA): TGTGCCAGCAGCGTTGACGGGACTAGAGGGTACAATGAGCAGTTCTTC. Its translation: CASSVDGTRGYNEQFF.

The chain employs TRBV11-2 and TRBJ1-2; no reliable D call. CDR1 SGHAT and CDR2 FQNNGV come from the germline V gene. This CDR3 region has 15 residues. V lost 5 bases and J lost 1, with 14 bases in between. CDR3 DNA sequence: TGTGCCAGCAGCCCCCAATGGGCCAGTAACTATGGCTACACCTTC. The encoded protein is CASSPQWASNYGYTF. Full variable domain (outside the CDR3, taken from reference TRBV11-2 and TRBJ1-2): EAGVAQSPRYKIIEKRQSVAFWCNPISGHATLYWYQQILGQGPKLLIQFQNNGVVDDSQLPKDRFSAERLKGVDSTLKIQPAKLEDSAVYLCASSPQWASNYGYTFGSGTRLTVV.

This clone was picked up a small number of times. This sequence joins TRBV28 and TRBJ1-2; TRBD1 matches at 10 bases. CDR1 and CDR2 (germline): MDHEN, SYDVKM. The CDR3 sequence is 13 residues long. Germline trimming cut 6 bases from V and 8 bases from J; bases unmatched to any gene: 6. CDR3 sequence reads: CASRGQGSAGYTF. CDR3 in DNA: TGTGCCAGCAGGGGACAGGGGAGTGCGGGCTACACCTTC.

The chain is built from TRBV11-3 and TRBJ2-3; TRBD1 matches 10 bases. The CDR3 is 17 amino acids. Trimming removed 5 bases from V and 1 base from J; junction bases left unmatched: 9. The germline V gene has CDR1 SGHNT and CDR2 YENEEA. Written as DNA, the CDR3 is TGTGCCAGCAGCCCGCGCGGACAGGGGGGAGGCACAGATACGCAGTATTTT. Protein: CASSPRGQGGGTDTQYF. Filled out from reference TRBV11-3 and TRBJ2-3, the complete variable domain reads EAGVVQSPRYKIIEKKQPVAFWCNPISGHNTLYWYLQNLGQGPELLIRYENEEAVDDSQLPKDRFSAERLKGVDSTLKIQPAELGDSAVYLCASSPRGQGGGTDTQYFGPGTRLTVL.

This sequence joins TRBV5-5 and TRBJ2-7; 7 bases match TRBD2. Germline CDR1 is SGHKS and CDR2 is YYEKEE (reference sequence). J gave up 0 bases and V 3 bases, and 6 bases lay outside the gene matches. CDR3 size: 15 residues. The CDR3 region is CASSSYSGPSYEQYF. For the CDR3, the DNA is TGTGCCAGCAGCTCCTATAGCGGGCCCTCCTACGAGCAGTACTTC.

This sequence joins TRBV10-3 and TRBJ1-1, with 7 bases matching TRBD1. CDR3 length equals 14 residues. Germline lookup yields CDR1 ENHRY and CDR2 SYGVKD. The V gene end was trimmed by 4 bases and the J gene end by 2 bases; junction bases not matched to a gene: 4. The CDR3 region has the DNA TGTGCCATCAGTGGACAGGGCTATAACACTGAAGCTTTCTTT. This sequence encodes CAISGQGYNTEAFF.

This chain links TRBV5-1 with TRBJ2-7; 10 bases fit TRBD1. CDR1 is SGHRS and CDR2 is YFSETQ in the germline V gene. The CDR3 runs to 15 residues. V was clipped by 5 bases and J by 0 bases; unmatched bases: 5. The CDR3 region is CASRQRQGASYEQYF. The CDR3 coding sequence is TGCGCCAGCAGACAAAGACAGGGGGCCTCCTACGAGCAGTACTTC.

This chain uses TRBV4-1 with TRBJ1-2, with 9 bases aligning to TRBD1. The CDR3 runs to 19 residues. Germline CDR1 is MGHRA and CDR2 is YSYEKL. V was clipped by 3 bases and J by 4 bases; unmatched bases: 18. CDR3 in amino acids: CASSQAVGSGDRDFYGYTF. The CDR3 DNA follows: TGCGCCAGCAGCCAGGCGGTAGGGTCGGGGGACAGGGATTTCTATGGCTACACCTTC.

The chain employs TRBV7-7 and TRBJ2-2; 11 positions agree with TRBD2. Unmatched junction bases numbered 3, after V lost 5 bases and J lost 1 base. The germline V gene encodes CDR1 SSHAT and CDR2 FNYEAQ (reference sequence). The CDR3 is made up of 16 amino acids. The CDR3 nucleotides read TGTGCCAGCAGCCTTGGGACTAGCGGGAACACCGGGGAGCTGTTTTTT. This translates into CASSLGTSGNTGELFF.

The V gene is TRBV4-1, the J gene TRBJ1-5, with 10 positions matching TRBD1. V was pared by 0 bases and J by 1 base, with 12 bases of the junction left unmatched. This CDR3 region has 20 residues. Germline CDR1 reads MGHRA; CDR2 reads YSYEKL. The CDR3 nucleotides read TGCGCCAGCAGCCAAGATCGACTCGGACAGGGGGGGATGAGCAATCAGCCCCAGCATTTT. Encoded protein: CASSQDRLGQGGMSNQPQHF.

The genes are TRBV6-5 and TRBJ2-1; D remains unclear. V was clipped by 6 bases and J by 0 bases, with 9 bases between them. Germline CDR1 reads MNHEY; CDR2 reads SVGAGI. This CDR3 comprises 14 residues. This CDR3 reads CASRLLGSYNEQFF. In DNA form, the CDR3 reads TGTGCCAGCAGACTTCTCGGCTCCTACAATGAGCAGTTCTTC.

CDR3 protein: CASSLGGQFSYTF. CDR3 sequence (DNA): TGTGCCAGCAGTTTAGGAGGGCAATTTAGCTACACCTTC. The V call is TRBV28, the J call TRBJ1-2; D not certain. V was trimmed by 2 bases and J by 9 bases, leaving 13 bases between them. The CDR3 extends over 13 amino acids. Germline CDR1 is MDHEN and CDR2 is SYDVKM.

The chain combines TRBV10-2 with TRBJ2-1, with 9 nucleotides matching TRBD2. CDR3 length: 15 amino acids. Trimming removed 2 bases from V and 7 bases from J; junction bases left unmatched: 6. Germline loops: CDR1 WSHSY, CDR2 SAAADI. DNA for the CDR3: TGCGCCAGCAGTGAGAGCGGGGGGCTTTGGAATGAGCAGTTCTTC. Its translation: CASSESGGLWNEQFF.

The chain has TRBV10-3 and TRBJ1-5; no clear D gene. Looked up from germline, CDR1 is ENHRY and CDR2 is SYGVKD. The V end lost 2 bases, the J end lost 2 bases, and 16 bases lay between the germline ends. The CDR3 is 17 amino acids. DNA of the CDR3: TGTGCCATCAGTGAGGGGTCCCTCGGGATCGGCAATCAGCCCCAGCATTTT. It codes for CAISEGSLGIGNQPQHF.

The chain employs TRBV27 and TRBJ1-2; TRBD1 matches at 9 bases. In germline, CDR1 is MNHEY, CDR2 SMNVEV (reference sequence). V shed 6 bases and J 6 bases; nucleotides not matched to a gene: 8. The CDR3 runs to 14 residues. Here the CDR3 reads CASSVQGAKDGYTF. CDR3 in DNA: TGTGCCAGCAGCGTACAGGGGGCAAAGGATGGCTACACCTTC.